This T cell receptor (beta chain) was recovered during a study of blood T cell repertoires in COVID-19. Overall study context: Material from acute and convalescent COVID-19 was sourced from the United States, Italy and Spain. PBMCs, B-cell-depleted T cells, or T cells were the source of the cDNA or gDNA that made up the material.

Profiling relied on immunoSEQ multiplex PCR, and the TCRdb table lists in-frame clones only, not all of them. The sample shows fewer than 450,000 clones, 88% of them seen only once. The study drew participants aged about 18 to 89 years from some 25 US areas. The germline V gene has CDR1 SGHNT and CDR2 YYREEE (reference sequence). This CDR3 has 15 amino acids. V dropped 0 bases and J dropped 0 bases, with 10 bases sitting between them. The chain employs TRBV5-4 and TRBJ2-7; D remains ambiguous. The TCR sequence derives from a woman between 35 and 50 years old with acute COVID-19. Sequencing was carried out using PBMCs or T cells enriched from blood (not recorded which). The CDR3, as DNA: TGTGCCAGCAGCTTGGGTCCAGGTCGCTCCTACGAGCAGTACTTC. Residues: CASSLGPGRSYEQYF.